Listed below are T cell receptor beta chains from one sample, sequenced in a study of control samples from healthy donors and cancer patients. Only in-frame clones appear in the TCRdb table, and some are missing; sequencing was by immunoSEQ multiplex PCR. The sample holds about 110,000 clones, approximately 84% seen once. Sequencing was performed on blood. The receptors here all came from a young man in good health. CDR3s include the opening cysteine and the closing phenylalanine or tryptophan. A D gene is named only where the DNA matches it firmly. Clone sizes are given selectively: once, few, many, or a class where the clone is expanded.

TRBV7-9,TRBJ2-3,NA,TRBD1,TGTGCCAGCAGTCCTCCCCCCGTAGGGGGCGGCGCAGATACGCAGTATTTT,CASSPPPVGGGADTQYF
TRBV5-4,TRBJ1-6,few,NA,TGTGCCAGCAGCTTGGATAGCTCACCCCTCCACTTT,CASSLDSSPLHF
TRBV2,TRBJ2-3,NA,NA,TGTGCCAGCAGGGCAGGGTCAGGTACGCAGTATTTT,CASRAGSGTQYF
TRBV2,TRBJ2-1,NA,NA,TGTGCCAGCAGTTCAGACAGGAGCCCTTACAATGAGCAGTTCTTC,CASSSDRSPYNEQFF
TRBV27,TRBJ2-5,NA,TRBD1,TGTGCCAGCAGTTCCCACGACAGGGCAGAGACCCAGTACTTC,CASSSHDRAETQYF
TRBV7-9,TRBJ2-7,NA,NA,TGTGCCAGCAGCTTCGGACAGCCTTCCTACGAGCAGTACTTC,CASSFGQPSYEQYF
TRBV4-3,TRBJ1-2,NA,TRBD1,TGCGCCAGCAGCCAGGGACAGGGCCACTATGGCTACACCTTC,CASSQGQGHYGYTF
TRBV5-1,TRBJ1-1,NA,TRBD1,TGCGCCAGCAGCTTGGGGACAGGGGTCTTGAACACTGAAGCTTTCTTT,CASSLGTGVLNTEAFF
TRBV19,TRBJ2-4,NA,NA,TGTGCCAGTAGCCAGACTAGTTGGAACATTCAGTACTTC,CASSQTSWNIQYF
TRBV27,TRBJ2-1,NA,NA,TGTGCCAGCAGTTCAAGCTCCTACAATGAGCAGTTCTTC,CASSSSSYNEQFF
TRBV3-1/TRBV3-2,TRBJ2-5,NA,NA,TGTGCCAGCGGACGGGACACCCTAGGGACCCAGTACTTC,CASGRDTLGTQYF
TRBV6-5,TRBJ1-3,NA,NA,TGTGCCAGCGCCAAAGGGGCTGGAAACACCATATATTTT,CASAKGAGNTIYF
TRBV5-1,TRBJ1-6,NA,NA,TGCGCCAGCAGCTTGGCACCAGGGGAGATCCGTTCACCCCTCCACTTT,CASSLAPGEIRSPLHF
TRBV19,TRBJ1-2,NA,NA,TGTGCCAGTAGTATAAAAGGGGCTGGCTACACCTTC,CASSIKGAGYTF
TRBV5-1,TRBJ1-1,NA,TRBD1,TGCGCCAGCAGCTGGACAGGTCCTATGAACACTGAAGCTTTCTTT,CASSWTGPMNTEAFF
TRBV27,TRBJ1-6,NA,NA,TGTGCCGTGGGGGTCGGGAGTCGGGCACCCCTCCACTTT,CAVGVGSRAPLHF
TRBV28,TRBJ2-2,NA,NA,TGTGCCAGCAGTGTACGAGGGGAAATCACCGGGGAGCTGTTTTTT,CASSVRGEITGELFF
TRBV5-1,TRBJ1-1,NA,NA,TGCGCCAGCAGCTTGGCAGGGTCGGTAGCTTTCTTT,CASSLAGSVAFF
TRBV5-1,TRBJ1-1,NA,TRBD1,TGCGCCAGCACTACAGGGGACCTGGGGTACACTGAAGCTTTCTTT,CASTTGDLGYTEAFF
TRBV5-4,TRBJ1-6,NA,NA,TGTGCCAGCAGCCTATGGATCGGGACTTATAATTCACCCCTCCACTTT,CASSLWIGTYNSPLHF
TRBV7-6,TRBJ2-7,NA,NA,TGTGCCAGCAGCTTAGCACAGACCTACGAGCAGTACTTC,CASSLAQTYEQYF
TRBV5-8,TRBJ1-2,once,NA,TGTGCCAGCAGCCAGAGAGGGGTTGGCTATGGCTACACCTTC,CASSQRGVGYGYTF
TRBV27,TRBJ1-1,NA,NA,TGTGCCAGCAGTTCGAGTGCAGGGGTCTGGAACACTGAAGCTTTCTTT,CASSSSAGVWNTEAFF
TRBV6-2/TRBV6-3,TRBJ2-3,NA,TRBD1,TGTGCCAGCAGTTACAGAGCCGGGACAGGGGGCGCATTAGATACGCAGTATTTT,CASSYRAGTGGALDTQYF
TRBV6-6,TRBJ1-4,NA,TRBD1,TGTGCCAGCAGTCACCTGGGACAGGGTCGGCTCCCAACAGAAAAACTGTTTTTT,CASSHLGQGRLPTEKLFF
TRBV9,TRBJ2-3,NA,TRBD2,TGTGCCAGCAGCTTCGGGGGGGGACTCGGCACAGATACGCAGTATTTT,CASSFGGGLGTDTQYF
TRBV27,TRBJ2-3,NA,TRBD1,TGTGCCAGCAGTTCCAGGACAGGGTACGGGGCAGATACGCAGTATTTT,CASSSRTGYGADTQYF
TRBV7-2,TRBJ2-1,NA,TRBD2,TGTGCCAGCAGCCAACATAGCGGGGGGGCCACTGAGCAGTTCTTC,CASSQHSGGATEQFF
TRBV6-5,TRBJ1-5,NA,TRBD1,TGTGCCAGCAGCCGGACAGGGACCGGTCAGCCCCAGCATTTT,CASSRTGTGQPQHF
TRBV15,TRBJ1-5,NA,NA,TGTGCCACCAGCAGAGAGTTGGCTCTTCAGCCCCAGCATTTT,CATSRELALQPQHF
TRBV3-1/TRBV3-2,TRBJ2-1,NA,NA,TGTGCCAGCAGCCAAGATCTGGCGGGGATCCACAATGAGCAGTTCTTC,CASSQDLAGIHNEQFF
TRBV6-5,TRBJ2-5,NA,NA,TGTGCCAGCAGGAAAGAGGGCCTGGAGACCCAGTACTTC,CASRKEGLETQYF
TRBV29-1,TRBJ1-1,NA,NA,TGCAGCGTTGAAGATCGGGGTCGACTCCTGAACACTGAAGCTTTCTTT,CSVEDRGRLLNTEAFF
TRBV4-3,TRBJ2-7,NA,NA,TGCGCCAGCAGCCAAGATACGGGTCAGGGAGGTAACGAGCAGTACTTC,CASSQDTGQGGNEQYF
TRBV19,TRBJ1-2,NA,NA,TGTGCCAGTAGTATGAGAGGTGTGGAGGGACCCTTTTTCTATGGCTACACCTTC,CASSMRGVEGPFFYGYTF
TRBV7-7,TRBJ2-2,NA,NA,TGTGCCAGCAGTCCACTCACCGGGGAGCTGTTTTTT,CASSPLTGELFF
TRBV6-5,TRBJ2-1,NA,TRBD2,TGTGCCAGCAGTTACAACGGGGGGGACTACAATGAGCAGTTCTTC,CASSYNGGDYNEQFF
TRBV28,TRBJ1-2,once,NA,TGTGCCAGCAGTTTATTCAGGGAGTACTATGGCTACACCTTC,CASSLFREYYGYTF
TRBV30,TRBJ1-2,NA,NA,TGTGCCTGGAGGGTCCCTTATGGCTACACCTTC,CAWRVPYGYTF
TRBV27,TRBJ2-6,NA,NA,TGTGCCAGCAGTTTAATGATTATGGGCAACGCTGGGGCCAACGTCCTGACTTTC,CASSLMIMGNAGANVLTF
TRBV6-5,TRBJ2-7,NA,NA,TGTGCCAGCAGTTTTCTGAAGGGACCCGAGCAGTACTTC,CASSFLKGPEQYF
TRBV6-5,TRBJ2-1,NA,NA,TGTGCCAGCAGTTACTCGACCGGGGGACGGTACAATGAGCAGTTCTTC,CASSYSTGGRYNEQFF
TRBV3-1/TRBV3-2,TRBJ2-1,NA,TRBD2,TGTGCCAGCAGCCAAGCGGGGGGGGCCTACAATGAGCAGTTCTTC,CASSQAGGAYNEQFF
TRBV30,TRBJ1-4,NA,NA,TGTGCCTGGAGTCGACAGATTAATGAAAAACTGTTTTTT,CAWSRQINEKLFF
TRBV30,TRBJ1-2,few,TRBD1,TGTGCCTGGATGGATGAATACAGGGGTAACTATGGCTACACCTTC,CAWMDEYRGNYGYTF
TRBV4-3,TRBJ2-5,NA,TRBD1,TGCGCCAGCAGCCTTGGGACAGGGGGGAGAAAGACCCAGTACTTC,CASSLGTGGRKTQYF
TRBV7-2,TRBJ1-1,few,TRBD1,TGTGCCAGCAGCTTATTACAGGGGATCAAGAACACTGAAGCTTTCTTT,CASSLLQGIKNTEAFF
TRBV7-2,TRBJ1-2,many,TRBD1,TGTGCCAGCAGCGGGGACAGGGGAGGTGGCTACACCTTC,CASSGDRGGGYTF